This TCR beta chain was retrieved from a study of blood T cell repertoires in COVID-19. As for the study in general: COVID-19 samples collected from the United States, Italy and Spain covered acute and convalescent phases.

This CDR3 spans 16 amino acids. The study assigned cohorts using participant-reported clinical history. Authors' methods: The authors estimated nucleated cell counts from reference gene primer amplification. Only in-frame clones appear in the TCRdb table, and some are missing; sequencing was by immunoSEQ multiplex PCR. The DNA gave D and trimming, while V, J and clone size come from that table. This table holds around 160,000 clones, around 87% found once. The TCR comes from a woman in her 30s with acute COVID-19. V and J are TRBV21-1 and TRBJ1-5; TRBD1 is the table's D call, not checked against the DNA. TRBV21-1 is flagged as a pseudogene. Sequencing input: PBMCs or T cells enriched from blood (not recorded which). CDR3 nucleotides: TGTGCCAGCAGCGACCGACAAGTCTATAGCAATCAGCCCCAGCATTTT. Amino acid sequence: CASSDRQVYSNQPQHF.